The next 6 T cell receptor beta chains were all read from a single sample in a study of vaccination effects on CD4 cells after COVID-19 (dated by TCRdb to between 2021 and 2023). These receptors' targets are unknown. Receptor libraries were prepared by the immunoSEQ multiplex PCR assay. Imported from immuneACCESS, the table was reduced by TCRdb to in-frame sequences with V and J called. These copies leave out some clones; in studies compared against another copy, an unresolved V gene accounts for under half, and the cause of the remainder is not known. This sample is represented by under 60,000 clones; around 82% of them were singletons. Around 5.5% of the sample is held by the ten biggest clonotypes. To identify antigen-specific CD4+ T cell clonotypes by their expansion, the ViraFEST assay first stimulated PBMC with viral peptide pools and then applied TCR sequencing. After 10 days of culture, CD4+ T cells were isolated with the EasySep CD4+ T cell isolation kit. Convalescent patients had PCR-confirmed SARS-CoV-2 infection between March and December 2020, before Alpha, Beta and Delta variants emerged in the United States.

This sample comprised CD4+ T cells from PBMCs cultured with HIV peptides, obtained before COVID-19 vaccination. This specimen's cell subset or site label, interpreted: HIV-1 Nef peptide pool negative control/reference culture. The origin of the receptors is a human donor who had a prior SARS-CoV-2 infection.

The gene calls are TRBV5-1 and TRBJ2-1; D remains ambiguous. Germline assignment: CDR1 SGHRS and CDR2 YFSETQ. The CDR3 contains 13 residues. V lost 0 bases and J 8 bases, leaving 9 bases between the germline ends. The CDR3 DNA follows: TGCGCCAGCAGCTTGGTCATCCGGGATGAGCAGTTCTTC. The encoded protein is CASSLVIRDEQFF.

The chain links TRBV27 to TRBJ2-7, with a possible D match to TRBD1 (6 bases). The CDR3 covers 15 residues. The ends were cut back, 5 bases at V and 0 bases at J, with 14 bases in the middle. From germline, CDR1 is MNHEY and CDR2 SMNVEV (reference sequence). CDR3 sequence reads: CASSPWTAISYEQYF. Written as DNA, the CDR3 is TGTGCCAGCAGTCCATGGACAGCCATCTCCTACGAGCAGTACTTC.

The chain employs TRBV7-8 and TRBJ2-7, with D possibly matching TRBD1 (5 bases). The germline V gene encodes CDR1 SGHVS and CDR2 FQNEAQ. The CDR3 is 13 residues long. Trimming pared 0 bases from V and 4 bases from J, leaving 7 bases between. CDR3: CASSLAGQYEQYF. The CDR3 nucleotides are TGTGCCAGCAGCTTAGCGGGGCAATACGAGCAGTACTTC.

V gene TRBV24-1 combines with J gene TRBJ2-5, with D possibly TRBD1 on 6 matching bases. Germline V lookup: CDR1 KGHDR, CDR2 SFDVKD. Trimming pared 6 bases from V and 4 bases from J, leaving 17 bases between. The CDR3 covers 15 residues. The CDR3 DNA is TGTGCCACCAGTACAAGCACAGGGCCGGGAGAGACCCAGTACTTC. Amino acid sequence: CATSTSTGPGETQYF.

This clone was found many times. The chain uses TRBV2 and TRBJ2-6; D might be TRBD2 (6 bases). Between the trimmed V and J ends, which lost 8 bases and 10 bases, there was a span of 6 bases. The germline CDR1 and CDR2 sequences are SNHLY and FYNNEI. The CDR3 extends over 10 amino acids. In DNA form, the CDR3 reads TGTGCCAGCGGGGGGAACGTCCTGACTTTC. Its protein product is CASGGNVLTF.

This clone was observed once. This rearrangement joins TRBV2 to TRBJ1-5; D is unclear. Trimming removed 2 bases from V and 9 bases from J, with 17 bases in between. This CDR3 comprises 15 residues. Germline V gives CDR1 SNHLY, CDR2 FYNNEI. In DNA form, the CDR3 reads TGTGCCAGCAGTGAAAACGGGCCCAAAGTGGGGCCCCAGCATTTT. The encoded protein is CASSENGPKVGPQHF.